This TCR beta chain was identified during a study of T-cell reconstitution after alpha-beta-depleted transplantation in children. The library targeted TCRbeta and was prepared with unique molecular identifiers. TCRdb called the PCR reads again in MiXCR, with one record for every CDR3 protein. The table includes about 98,000 distinct CDR3 sequences, 7.5% to 9% detected once. The CDR3 runs to 14 residues. V was trimmed by 3 bases and J by 0 bases, leaving 8 bases between them. Looked up from germline, CDR1 is DFQATT and CDR2 is SNEGSKA (reference sequence). This receptor was taken from a boy aged 2-15 years with acute lymphoblastic leukemia, due to receive a stem cell transplant. Sequenced here: PBMCs, sampled before TCRalphabeta/CD19-depleted stem cell transplant. J is TRBJ1-4 and V is TRBV20-1, with D hard to call. This chain's CDR3 is CSARTAATNEKLFF. CDR3 bases: TGCAGTGCTAGGACGGCTGCAACTAATGAAAAACTGTTTTTT.